The rows below give T cell receptor beta chains drawn from one sample of a study of STAT5B mutations in CD4+ large granular lymphocyte leukemia. Measured with immunoSEQ multiplex PCR; TCRdb has only the in-frame clones, and not every one. The profile covers tens of thousands of clones, with 82% appearing a single time and 8.6% taken by the ten largest. Material: CD4+ T cells from blood buffy coats. These receptors all stem from a human donor in good health. Each CDR3 is given with its conserved first and last residue. A D gene is named only where the DNA matches it firmly. Expanded clones are given a class, and other clones once, few, many or no size at all.

TRBV14	once	TRBD1	TRBJ1-1	CASSPQGYTEAFF	TGTGCCAGCAGCCCACAGGGGTACACTGAAGCTTTCTTT
TRBV4-1	-	TRBD2	TRBJ2-1	CASSPTSGGDNEQFF	TGCGCCAGCAGCCCGACTAGCGGGGGGGACAATGAGCAGTTCTTC
TRBV5-1	-	TRBD2	TRBJ2-1	CASSWTSGGHYNEQFF	TGCGCCAGCAGCTGGACTAGCGGGGGACACTACAATGAGCAGTTCTTC
TRBV27	-	-	TRBJ1-2	CASSLGGAEGSYGYTF	TGTGCCAGCAGTTTAGGGGGGGCGGAGGGTTCCTATGGCTACACCTTC
TRBV18	-	-	TRBJ2-3	CASSRVGGSDTQYF	TGTGCCAGCTCACGGGTAGGAGGTTCAGATACGCAGTATTTT
TRBV2	-	TRBD2	TRBJ2-3	CASSAQRGIGDTQYF	TGTGCCAGCAGCGCCCAGCGGGGGATCGGGGATACGCAGTATTTT
TRBV7-2	-	-	TRBJ1-2	CASSLEDGYTF	TGTGCCAGCAGCTTGGAAGATGGCTACACCTTC
TRBV4-2	once	TRBD2	TRBJ2-7	CASSQGVAGGTYEQYF	TGTGCCAGCAGCCAAGGGGTAGCGGGAGGGACCTACGAGCAGTACTTC
TRBV19	-	-	TRBJ1-6	CASRPGRNGSPLHF	TGTGCCAGTAGACCAGGGAGGAACGGTTCACCCCTCCACTTT
TRBV10-3	few	-	TRBJ2-2	CAISYGGSTGELFF	TGTGCCATCAGCTATGGGGGGTCTACCGGGGAGCTGTTTTTT
TRBV7-2	-	TRBD2	TRBJ2-7	CASSPARSGREQYF	TGTGCCAGCAGCCCCGCCCGAAGCGGGAGAGAGCAGTACTTC
TRBV6-4	-	-	TRBJ2-3	CASIPSGRSLSTDTQYF	TGTGCCAGCATTCCCAGCGGGCGCTCACTGTCCACAGATACGCAGTATTTT
TRBV7-2	-	TRBD1	TRBJ2-7	CASSWDRISYEQYF	TGTGCCAGCAGCTGGGACAGGATCTCCTACGAGCAGTACTTC
TRBV5-4	-	TRBD2	TRBJ2-1	CASSVGTSGYNEQFF	TGTGCCAGCAGCGTCGGGACTAGCGGTTACAATGAGCAGTTCTTC
TRBV5-5	-	-	TRBJ1-5	CASSFTGGENQPQHF	TGTGCCAGCAGCTTCACCGGGGGGGAAAATCAGCCCCAGCATTTT
TRBV19	-	-	TRBJ2-2	CASSPGTKNTGELFF	TGTGCCAGTAGTCCCGGGACCAAGAACACCGGGGAGCTGTTTTTT
TRBV7-8	-	TRBD2	TRBJ2-1	CASSRGGDYNEQFF	TGTGCCAGCAGCCGGGGGGGGGACTACAATGAGCAGTTCTTC
TRBV5-1	-	TRBD1	TRBJ1-1	CASSLAGDRGTEAFF	TGCGCCAGCAGCTTGGCCGGGGACAGGGGCACTGAAGCTTTCTTT
TRBV11-3	-	-	TRBJ1-1	CASSLQGQNTEAFF	TGTGCCAGCAGCTTACAGGGCCAGAACACTGAAGCTTTCTTT
TRBV28	-	TRBD2	TRBJ2-7	CASSVGTSGRYEQYF	TGTGCCAGCAGTGTCGGGACTAGCGGGAGATACGAGCAGTACTTC
TRBV6-5	-	-	TRBJ2-2	CATNRGAAGELFF	TGTGCCACCAATAGGGGGGCGGCCGGGGAGCTGTTTTTT
TRBV5-1	-	-	TRBJ1-1	CASSLDRNTEAFF	TGCGCCAGCAGCTTGGATAGGAACACTGAAGCTTTCTTT
TRBV5-5	-	-	TRBJ1-6	CASSLVGGTNSPLHF	TGTGCCAGCAGCTTGGTTGGGGGGACGAATTCACCCCTCCACTTT
TRBV27	-	TRBD2	TRBJ2-1	CASRERETHNEQFF	TGTGCCAGCAGGGAGCGGGAGACCCACAATGAGCAGTTCTTC
TRBV30	-	-	TRBJ2-3	CAWSVSGADTQYF	TGTGCCTGGAGTGTATCGGGGGCAGATACGCAGTATTTT
TRBV30	few	-	TRBJ1-1	CAWLGERARNTEAFF	TGTGCCTGGTTGGGAGAAAGGGCCCGGAACACTGAAGCTTTCTTT
TRBV5-1	-	TRBD1	TRBJ2-7	CASSSDRVKDRYEQYF	TGCGCCAGCAGCTCGGACAGGGTAAAAGATAGGTACGAGCAGTACTTC
TRBV4-2	few	TRBD2	TRBJ2-6	CASSRSGRASGANVLTF	TGTGCCAGCAGCCGTAGCGGGAGGGCCAGTGGGGCCAACGTCCTGACTTTC
TRBV28	-	-	TRBJ2-7	CASSRTENEQYF	TGTGCCAGCAGCCGCACGGAGAACGAGCAGTACTTC
TRBV30	-	-	TRBJ1-5	CAWSERGEYMHF	TGTGCCTGGAGTGAACGGGGGGAGTATATGCATTTT
TRBV5-1	-	TRBD2	TRBJ2-3	CASSLAGGTGTDTQYF	TGCGCCAGCAGCTTGGCGGGGGGAACGGGCACAGATACGCAGTATTTT
TRBV7-2	few	-	TRBJ1-5	CASSLVFFQPQHF	TGTGCCAGCAGCTTAGTATTTTTTCAGCCCCAGCATTTT
TRBV28	once	TRBD1	TRBJ1-4	CASRDPGTGDNNEKLFF	TGTGCCAGCAGGGATCCCGGGACAGGCGACAATAATGAAAAACTGTTTTTT
TRBV10-3	-	TRBD1	TRBJ1-1	CAINEGAETEAFF	TGTGCCATCAACGAGGGGGCTGAGACTGAAGCTTTCTTT
TRBV7-3	-	TRBD1	TRBJ1-4	CASSPTGTGVEKLFF	TGTGCCAGCAGTCCGACCGGGACAGGGGTTGAAAAACTGTTTTTT
TRBV4-2	-	-	TRBJ2-5	CASSHAGASLQETQYF	TGTGCCAGCAGCCACGCCGGGGCTAGCTTACAAGAGACCCAGTACTTC
TRBV11-2	-	TRBD2	TRBJ2-5	CASSLRGGDETQYF	TGTGCCAGCAGCTTACGCGGGGGGGACGAGACCCAGTACTTC
TRBV11-2	-	-	TRBJ2-5	CASSEDTQETQYF	TGTGCCAGCAGCGAGGACACCCAAGAGACCCAGTACTTC
TRBV6-5	-	TRBD2	TRBJ2-7	CASSSSGGDHEQYF	TGTGCCAGCAGCTCTAGCGGGGGGGACCACGAGCAGTACTTC
TRBV7-2	-	-	TRBJ2-3	CASSRDLSTDTQYF	TGTGCCAGCAGTAGGGACTTAAGCACAGATACGCAGTATTTT
TRBV27	-	TRBD1	TRBJ1-2	CASSLGTGNYGYTF	TGTGCCAGCAGTTTAGGGACAGGGAACTATGGCTACACCTTC
TRBV7-9	-	TRBD1	TRBJ2-7	CASNSLGQGTYEQYF	TGTGCCAGCAACAGTTTGGGACAGGGAACCTACGAGCAGTACTTC
TRBV18	-	TRBD1	TRBJ2-7	CASSQDRGHSYEQYF	TGTGCCAGCTCACAGGACAGGGGTCACTCCTACGAGCAGTACTTC
TRBV18	-	-	TRBJ1-1	CASSPLQGQNTEAFF	TGTGCCAGCTCACCATTACAGGGTCAGAACACTGAAGCTTTCTTT
TRBV28	once	TRBD1	TRBJ2-5	CASSSAGTGGESQYF	TGTGCCAGCAGTTCCGCCGGGACAGGGGGCGAATCCCAGTACTTC
TRBV7-3	few	TRBD1	TRBJ2-7	CASSHYRGSPYEQYF	TGTGCCAGCAGCCATTACAGGGGCAGCCCTTACGAGCAGTACTTC
TRBV30	-	TRBD2	TRBJ2-1	CAWSVGGRGEQFF	TGTGCCTGGAGTGTCGGTGGGAGGGGTGAGCAGTTCTTC
TRBV9	-	-	TRBJ1-1	CASSVSGMNTEAFF	TGTGCCAGCAGCGTATCAGGAATGAACACTGAAGCTTTCTTT
TRBV4-2	few	-	TRBJ1-1	CASSPLGRNTEAFF	TGTGCCAGCAGCCCCCTGGGGCGGAACACTGAAGCTTTCTTT
TRBV5-5	-	-	TRBJ1-1	CASSSGAGMNTEAFF	TGTGCCAGCAGCTCTGGGGCAGGGATGAACACTGAAGCCTTCTTT
TRBV6-5	few	TRBD1	TRBJ1-1	CASNIQGSTEAFF	TGTGCCAGCAATATACAGGGGAGCACTGAAGCTTTCTTT
TRBV21-1	-	-	TRBJ1-2	CASSKRRYGYTF	TGTGCCAGCAGCAAACGGCGATATGGCTACACCTTC